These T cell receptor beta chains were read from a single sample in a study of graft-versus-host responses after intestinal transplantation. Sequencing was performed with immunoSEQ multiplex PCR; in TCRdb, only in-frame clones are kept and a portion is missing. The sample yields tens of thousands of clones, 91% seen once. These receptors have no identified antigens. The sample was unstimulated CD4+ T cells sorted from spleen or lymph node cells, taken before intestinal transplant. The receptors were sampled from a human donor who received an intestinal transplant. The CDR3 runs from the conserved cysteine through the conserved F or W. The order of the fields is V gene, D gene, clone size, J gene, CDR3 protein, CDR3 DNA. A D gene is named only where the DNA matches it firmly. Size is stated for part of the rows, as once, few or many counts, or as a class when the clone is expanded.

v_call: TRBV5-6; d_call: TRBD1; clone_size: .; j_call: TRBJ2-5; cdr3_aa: CASSISTGLRIETQYF; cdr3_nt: TGTGCCAGCAGCATCTCGACAGGGTTGAGGATAGAGACCCAGTACTTC
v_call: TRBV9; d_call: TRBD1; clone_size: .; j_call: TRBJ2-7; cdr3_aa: CASSVILKMGQGHYEQYF; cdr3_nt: TGTGCCAGCAGCGTTATCCTAAAAATGGGACAGGGACACTACGAGCAGTACTTC
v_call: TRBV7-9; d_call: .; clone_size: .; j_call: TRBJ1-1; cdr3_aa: CASSPGGGRSATEAFF; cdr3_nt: TGTGCCAGCAGCCCCGGGGGTGGTCGGTCGGCCACTGAAGCTTTCTTT
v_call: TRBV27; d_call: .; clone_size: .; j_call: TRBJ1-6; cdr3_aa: CASSFDSNNSPLHF; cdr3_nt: TGTGCCAGCAGTTTCGACAGTAATAATTCACCCCTCCACTTT
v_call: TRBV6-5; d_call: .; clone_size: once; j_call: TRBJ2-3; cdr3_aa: CASSAGLPAVDTQYF; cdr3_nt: TGTGCCAGCAGTGCGGGACTCCCTGCGGTGGATACGCAGTATTTT
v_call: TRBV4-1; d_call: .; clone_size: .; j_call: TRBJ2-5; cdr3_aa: CASSQDPVATQYF; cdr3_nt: TGCGCCAGCAGCCAAGATCCGGTCGCGACCCAGTACTTC
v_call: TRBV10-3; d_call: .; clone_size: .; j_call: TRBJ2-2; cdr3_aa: CAIRQVVNTGELFF; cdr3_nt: TGTGCCATTCGACAGGTAGTGAACACCGGGGAGCTGTTTTTT
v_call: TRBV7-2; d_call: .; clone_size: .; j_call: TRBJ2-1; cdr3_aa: CASSLFAGPYNEQFF; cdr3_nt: TGTGCCAGCAGCTTATTCGCGGGGCCCTACAATGAGCAGTTCTTC
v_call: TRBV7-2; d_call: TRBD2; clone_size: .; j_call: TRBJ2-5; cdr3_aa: CASSWTSGGVETQYF; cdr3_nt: TGTGCCAGCAGTTGGACTAGCGGGGGGGTTGAGACCCAGTACTTC
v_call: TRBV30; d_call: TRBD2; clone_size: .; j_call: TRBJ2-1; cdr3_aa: CAWSVLLAGSYNEQFF; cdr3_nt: TGTGCCTGGAGTGTACTTCTAGCGGGCTCCTACAATGAGCAGTTCTTC
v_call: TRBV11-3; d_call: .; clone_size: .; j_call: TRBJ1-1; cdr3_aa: CASSLGEGANTEAFF; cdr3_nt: TGTGCCAGCAGCTTAGGCGAGGGCGCGAACACTGAAGCTTTCTTT